The 29 T cell receptor beta chains below all came from one sample that was sequenced in a study of blood T cell repertoires in COVID-19 (dated by TCRdb to the early 2020s). Library preparation employed the immunoSEQ multiplex PCR assay. The table comes from immuneACCESS by way of TCRdb, which keeps in-frame sequences with V and J called. Part of the clones is missing from these tables; in studies checked, under half for an unresolved V gene and the rest for unknown reasons. This sample gives 150,000 to 200,000 clones in total; approximately 80% of them show up just once. Clones ranked in the top ten supply around a fifth of the sample. What was sequenced was peripheral blood. Receptors were obtained from a woman aged 80 or over with acute or convalescent COVID-19.

This chain uses TRBV9 with TRBJ1-2; 10 nucleotides align to TRBD1. Germline lookup yields CDR1 SGDLS and CDR2 YYNGEE. The trim removed 4 bases at V and 8 bases at J, leaving 5 bases unmatched. The CDR3 is 13 residues long. CDR3 region: CASSPDRGQGYTF. CDR3 in DNA: TGTGCCAGCAGCCCAGACAGGGGGCAAGGCTACACCTTC.

The chain uses TRBV4-1 and TRBJ2-5, with 10 bases fitting TRBD2. CDR1 is MGHRA and CDR2 is YSYEKL in the germline V gene. The CDR3 totals 17 residues. V lost 1 base and J lost 7; bases outside the gene matches: 12. CDR3 bases: TGCGCCAGCAGCCAAGGCCCAGCTAGCGGGAGAGGTGGGACCCAGTACTTC. Translating it yields CASSQGPASGRGGTQYF.

V is TRBV3-1 (or the pseudogene TRBV3-2) and J is TRBJ2-2; D gene uncertain. V gave up 1 base and J gave up 7 bases, with 7 bases separating them. CDR1 is LGHDT and CDR2 is YNNKEL in the germline V gene (reference sequence). This CDR3 comprises 13 residues. CDR3 bases: TGTGCCAGCAGCCAAGTCGGTGACGGGGAGCTGTTTTTT. This translates into CASSQVGDGELFF.

This clone was detected only once. The chain links TRBV11-3 to TRBJ2-3; no reliable D call. Germline V gene lookup returns CDR1 SGHNT and CDR2 YENEEA. This CDR3 contains 13 residues. Trimming took 1 base from V and 0 from J, leaving 2 bases between them. In DNA form, the CDR3 reads TGTGCCAGCAGCTTAGCTAGCACAGATACGCAGTATTTT. Protein product: CASSLASTDTQYF.

This clone was recorded once. This sequence joins TRBV7-8 and TRBJ1-5; no firm D call. The V gene's germline CDR1 is SGHVS and CDR2 FQNEAQ. The CDR3 runs 14 residues. The V gene lost 3 bases and the J gene lost 3 bases, with 9 bases spanning the gap. Here the CDR3 DNA reads TGTGCCAGCAGCTTTTACAGCTCCAATCAGCCCCAGCATTTT. The encoded protein is CASSFYSSNQPQHF.

The rearrangement joins TRBV4-1 to TRBJ1-2; a possible D gene is TRBD1 (6 bases). Germline CDR1 and CDR2: MGHRA and YSYEKL. The V and J ends lost 3 bases and 6 bases respectively, with 17 bases between them. This CDR3 has 15 residues. CDR3 bases: TGCGCCAGCAGCCAGGCCCCGACAGGTCTTAATGGCTACACCTTC. It encodes CASSQAPTGLNGYTF.

There are a few counts of this clone. The chain has TRBV5-1 and TRBJ2-5, with 9 bases aligning to TRBD2. V lost 6 bases and J lost 5; bases outside the gene matches: 8. Germline lookup yields CDR1 SGHRS and CDR2 YFSETQ. The CDR3 runs 14 residues. The CDR3 bases are TGCGCCAGCACCCCTCGGAGCGGGAGGGAGACCCAGTACTTC. Its protein is CASTPRSGRETQYF.

V usage is TRBV5-6 and J usage is TRBJ1-3, with D perhaps matching TRBD1 (5 bases). This CDR3 has 17 amino acids. Germline V lookup: CDR1 SGHDT, CDR2 YYEEEE. V was clipped by 3 bases and J by 3 bases, with 19 bases between them. In DNA form, the CDR3 reads TGTGCCAGCAGCTCGGCAGGCGGCAGGGTAAATGGAAACACCATATATTTT. Translation gives CASSSAGGRVNGNTIYF.

There are many counts of this clone. The CDR3 DNA follows: TGTGCCAGCAGTCCTGGACTAGCGGGAGGGAGAGAGACCCAGTACTTC. Translation gives CASSPGLAGGRETQYF. This chain joins TRBV6-6 and TRBJ2-5, with 15 bases lining up with TRBD2. Per germline, CDR1 MNHNY and CDR2 SVGAGI (reference sequence). V was pared by 5 bases and J by 4 bases, with 5 bases of the junction left unmatched. The CDR3 runs to 16 residues.

V is TRBV4-1 and J is TRBJ2-6; D not certain. CDR1 and CDR2 (germline): MGHRA, YSYEKL. The CDR3 totals 15 residues. With 4 bases removed from V and 0 bases from J, the gap between germline ends came to 7 bases. For the CDR3, the DNA is TGCGCCAGCAGCCCATACAGCTCTGGGGCCAACGTCCTGACTTTC. Amino acid sequence: CASSPYSSGANVLTF.

V is TRBV7-6 and J is TRBJ2-1, with a possible D match to TRBD1 (6 bases). V lost 1 base to trimming and J lost 9 bases, with 10 bases between them. The CDR3 is made up of 13 amino acids. CDR1 is SGHVS and CDR2 is FNYEAQ in the germline V gene. The CDR3, as DNA: TGTGCCAGCAGCTTAGGTTCACAGGGTGAGCAGTTCTTC. Residues: CASSLGSQGEQFF.

The rearrangement links TRBV12-5 to TRBJ2-1, with D perhaps matching TRBD1 (5 bases). CDR3 length equals 13 residues. The germline V gene encodes CDR1 LGHNT and CDR2 FRNRAP. Trimming took off 0 bases at V and 9 bases at J, with 9 bases between the two ends. This chain's CDR3 is CASGLVLRGEQFF. In nucleotides, the CDR3 is TGTGCTAGTGGTTTGGTTTTAAGGGGTGAGCAGTTCTTC. The entire variable domain, with the rest obtained from reference TRBV12-5 and TRBJ2-1, is as follows: DARVTQTPRHKVTEMGQEVTMRCQPILGHNTVFWYRQTMMQGLELLAYFRNRAPLDDSGMPKDRFSAEMPDATLATLKIQPSEPRDSAVYFCASGLVLRGEQFFGPGTRLTVL.

The chain employs TRBV30 and TRBJ2-7; D unresolved. Germline V CDR1 and CDR2: GTSNPN, SVGIG (reference sequence). The CDR3 covers 15 residues. With 2 bases removed from V and 0 bases from J, the gap between germline ends came to 14 bases. This CDR3 reads CAWSPVHFSSYEQYF. For the CDR3, the DNA is TGTGCCTGGAGTCCCGTCCACTTCTCCTCCTACGAGCAGTACTTC.

The chain joins TRBV5-1 to TRBJ1-2, with D maybe TRBD1 (5 bases). Germline V gene sequence: CDR1 SGHRS, CDR2 YFSETQ. The ends were cut back, 2 bases at V and 7 bases at J, with 6 bases in the middle. This CDR3 is built from 11 residues. Here the CDR3 DNA reads TGCGCCAGCAGCTTCGACAGTGGCTACACCTTC. Translated, it gives CASSFDSGYTF.

This sequence joins TRBV3-1 (or the pseudogene TRBV3-2) and TRBJ1-2; unclear D gene. Trimming left V 0 bases short and J 1 base short, with 15 bases between. The V gene's germline CDR1 is LGHDT and CDR2 YNNKEL (reference sequence). This CDR3 contains 17 residues. CDR3 DNA sequence: TGTGCCAGCAGCCAAGAAGTGAGCGGTAACCGTAACTATGGCTACACCTTC. It specifies CASSQEVSGNRNYGYTF.

This chain connects TRBV6-6 to TRBJ1-2, with D unclear. Germline V gives CDR1 MNHNY, CDR2 SVGAGI (reference sequence). This CDR3 has 14 amino acids. V was trimmed by 5 bases and J by 2 bases, leaving 12 bases between them. CDR3 residues: CASSAPGKNYGYTF. The CDR3 DNA reads as TGTGCCAGCAGTGCCCCGGGGAAGAACTATGGCTACACCTTC.

The V and J genes are TRBV18 and TRBJ2-1; the match to TRBD1 covers 7 bases. The J segment lost 4 bases and the V segment lost 6 bases, leaving 12 bases of the junction unmatched. Germline V gene lookup returns CDR1 KGHSH and CDR2 LQKENI. The CDR3 is 16 amino acids. CDR3 coding DNA: TGTGCCAGCTCGCCCACAGGGGCCTCCCCTTACAATGAGCAGTTCTTC. Translating it yields CASSPTGASPYNEQFF.

The CDR3 sequence is CASSSKGLAGVGELFF. The DNA for the CDR3 is TGTGCCAGTAGTTCCAAGGGACTAGCGGGAGTTGGGGAGCTGTTTTTT. The chain has TRBV19 and TRBJ2-2, with 14 bases aligning to TRBD2. This CDR3 spans 16 amino acids. The V and J ends lost 5 bases and 8 bases, in that order; junction bases with no gene match: 7. The germline gives CDR1 LNHDA, CDR2 SQIVND (reference sequence).

This chain links TRBV21-1 with TRBJ2-1; TRBD1, the table's D call, was not compared with the DNA. TRBV21-1 constitutes a pseudogene. The CDR3 totals 13 residues. The chain's CDR3 is CASRSNRDDEQFF. As DNA, the CDR3 is TGTGCCAGCAGATCCAACAGGGATGATGAGCAGTTCTTC.

The chain carries TRBV24-1 and TRBJ2-3, with D perhaps matching TRBD2 (6 bases). The CDR3 extends over 16 amino acids. The V gene's germline CDR1 is KGHDR and CDR2 SFDVKD. With 2 bases removed from V and 2 bases from J, the gap between germline ends came to 13 bases. The CDR3 reads CATSDSVAGHTDTQYF. CDR3 coding DNA: TGTGCCACCAGTGATTCGGTGGCGGGGCACACAGATACGCAGTATTTT.

The chain links TRBV7-9 to TRBJ1-6, with a tentative D call TRBD1 (5 bases). CDR1 is SEHNR and CDR2 is FQNEAQ in the germline V gene (reference sequence). Trimming shortened V by 1 base and J by 6 bases, and 7 bases separated the two germline ends. This CDR3 spans 14 amino acids. CDR3 amino acids: CASSLGQFNSPLHF. As DNA, the CDR3 is TGTGCCAGCAGCTTAGGACAGTTTAATTCACCCCTCCACTTT.

The chain links TRBV5-1 to TRBJ2-7, with 8 bases identical to TRBD1. The CDR3 sequence is 15 residues long. Germline CDR1 is SGHRS and CDR2 is YFSETQ. V shed 3 bases, J shed 2 bases, and the junction held 7 bases outside the gene matches. The chain's CDR3 is CASSSLRDRPYEQYF. The DNA for the CDR3 is TGCGCCAGCAGCTCACTGCGGGACAGGCCCTACGAGCAGTACTTC.

V and J are TRBV5-1 and TRBJ1-2, with 9 nucleotides matching TRBD1. V lost 4 bases to trimming and J lost 6 bases; unmatched junction nucleotides: 10. This CDR3 has 15 amino acids. The germline CDR1 and CDR2 sequences are SGHRS and YFSETQ. Here the CDR3 DNA reads TGCGCCAGCAGCCTCCCGACAGGGGGAAAGGATGGCTACACCTTC. Amino acid sequence: CASSLPTGGKDGYTF. The full variable domain, in which reference TRBV5-1 and TRBJ1-2 provide the parts outside the CDR3, is KAGVTQTPRYLIKTRGQQVTLSCSPISGHRSVSWYQQTPGQGLQFLFEYFSETQRNKGNFPGRFSGRQFSNSRSEMNVSTLELGDSALYLCASSLPTGGKDGYTFGSGTRLTVV.

The rearrangement uses TRBV28 and TRBJ2-7; D ambiguous. The length of the CDR3 is 16 residues. Germline assignment: CDR1 MDHEN and CDR2 SYDVKM. Trimming shortened V by 1 base and J by 0 bases, and 13 bases separated the two germline ends. The CDR3 reads CASSLSTRRSSYEQYF. In DNA, the CDR3 is TGTGCCAGCAGTTTATCGACAAGAAGAAGCTCCTACGAGCAGTACTTC.

The V call is TRBV7-2, the J call TRBJ1-2; 8 bases align to TRBD1. The CDR3 consists of 15 residues. CDR1 SGHTA and CDR2 FQGNSA come from the germline V gene. The trim removed 2 bases at V and 4 bases at J, leaving 6 bases unmatched. DNA of the CDR3: TGTGCCAGCAGCTTAAACAGGGGGGGATCCTATGGCTACACCTTC. Translation: CASSLNRGGSYGYTF. Using reference TRBV7-2 and TRBJ1-2 for the parts outside the CDR3, the full variable domain is GAGVSQSPSNKVTEKGKDVELRCDPISGHTALYWYRQSLGQGLEFLIYFQGNSAPDKSGLPSDRFSAERTGGSVSTLTIQRTQQEDSAVYLCASSLNRGGSYGYTFGSGTRLTVV.

The chain carries TRBV2 and TRBJ1-2; D is perhaps TRBD1 (6 bases). The CDR3 totals 11 residues. The germline CDR1 and CDR2 sequences are SNHLY and FYNNEI. V was trimmed by 8 bases and J by 8 bases, leaving 12 bases between them. The CDR3 loop is CASGRGNGYTF. In nucleotides, the CDR3 is TGTGCCAGCGGCAGGGGTAACGGCTACACCTTC.

The chain has TRBV2 and TRBJ2-7; TRBD1 aligns across 9 bases. The V and J ends lost 4 bases and 2 bases, in that order; junction bases with no gene match: 3. Germline loops: CDR1 SNHLY, CDR2 FYNNEI. The CDR3 consists of 14 residues. CDR3 DNA: TGTGCCAGCAGTGGGGGACAGGGTGCCTACGAGCAGTACTTC. It encodes CASSGGQGAYEQYF.

The sample holds one count of this clone. The rearrangement uses TRBV5-1 and TRBJ2-3; 8 positions match TRBD2. The CDR3 is 15 amino acids. The J segment lost 2 bases and the V segment lost 2 bases, leaving 4 bases of the junction unmatched. Germline CDR1 SGHRS, CDR2 YFSETQ. DNA for the CDR3: TGCGCCAGCAGCTTCATCGGGAGGGACACAGATACGCAGTATTTT. Residues: CASSFIGRDTDTQYF.

This clone was seen more than once but under ten times. V is TRBV5-4 and J is TRBJ2-2; TRBD2 aligns across 8 bases. With V trimmed by 10 bases and J by 7 bases, 12 bases remained unmatched. This CDR3 contains 14 residues. CDR1 and CDR2 (germline): SGHNT, YYREEE (reference sequence). CDR3 sequence (DNA): TGTGCCGCGGGGGGAGGCCAACAGGGCGGGGAGCTGTTTTTT. It codes for CAAGGGQQGGELFF.